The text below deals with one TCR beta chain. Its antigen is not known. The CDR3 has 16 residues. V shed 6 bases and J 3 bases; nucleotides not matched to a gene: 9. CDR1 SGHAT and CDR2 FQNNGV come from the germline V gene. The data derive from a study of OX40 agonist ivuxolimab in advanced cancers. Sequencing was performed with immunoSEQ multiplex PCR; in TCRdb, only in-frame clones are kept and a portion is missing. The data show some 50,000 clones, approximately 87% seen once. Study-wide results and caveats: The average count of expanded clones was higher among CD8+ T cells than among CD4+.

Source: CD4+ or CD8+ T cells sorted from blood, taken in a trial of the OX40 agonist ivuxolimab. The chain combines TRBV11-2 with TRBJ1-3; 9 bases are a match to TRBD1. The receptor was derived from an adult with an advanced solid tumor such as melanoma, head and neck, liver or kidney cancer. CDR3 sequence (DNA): TGTGCCAGCAGAACCCACAGGGGGCGTTATGGAAACACCATATATTTT. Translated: CASRTHRGRYGNTIYF.